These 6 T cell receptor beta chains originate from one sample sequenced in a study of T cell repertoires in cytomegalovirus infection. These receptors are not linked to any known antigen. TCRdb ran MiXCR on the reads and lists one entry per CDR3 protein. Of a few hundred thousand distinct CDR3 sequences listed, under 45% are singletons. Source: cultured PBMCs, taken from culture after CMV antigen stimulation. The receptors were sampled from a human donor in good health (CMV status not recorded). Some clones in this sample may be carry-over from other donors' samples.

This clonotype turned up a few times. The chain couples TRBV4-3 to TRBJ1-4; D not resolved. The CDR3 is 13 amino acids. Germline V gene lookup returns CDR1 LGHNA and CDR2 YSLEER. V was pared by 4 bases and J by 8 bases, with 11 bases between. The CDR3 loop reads CASSPNFREKLFF. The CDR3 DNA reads TGCGCCAGCAGCCCGAACTTTAGGGAAAAACTGTTTTTT.

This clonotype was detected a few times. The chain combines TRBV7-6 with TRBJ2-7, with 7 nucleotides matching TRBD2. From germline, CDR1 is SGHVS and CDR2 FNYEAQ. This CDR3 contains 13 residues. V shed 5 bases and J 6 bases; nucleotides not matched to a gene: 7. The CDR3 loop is CASSLLGEGEQYF. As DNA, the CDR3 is TGTGCCAGCAGCCTACTAGGGGAGGGCGAGCAGTACTTC.

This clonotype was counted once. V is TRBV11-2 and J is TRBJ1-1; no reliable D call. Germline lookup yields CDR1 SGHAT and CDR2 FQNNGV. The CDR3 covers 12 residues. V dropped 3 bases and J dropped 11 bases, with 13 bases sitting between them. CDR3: CASSFLRAPAFF. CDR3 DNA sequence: TGTGCCAGCAGCTTCTTAAGGGCGCCGGCTTTCTTT.

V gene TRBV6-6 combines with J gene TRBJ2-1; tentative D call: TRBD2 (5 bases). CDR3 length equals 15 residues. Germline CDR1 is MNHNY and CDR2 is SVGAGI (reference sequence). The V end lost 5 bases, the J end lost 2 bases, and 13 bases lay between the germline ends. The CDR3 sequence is CASSEGRAPYNEQFF. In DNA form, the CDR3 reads TGTGCCAGCAGTGAGGGCAGAGCCCCCTACAATGAGCAGTTCTTC.

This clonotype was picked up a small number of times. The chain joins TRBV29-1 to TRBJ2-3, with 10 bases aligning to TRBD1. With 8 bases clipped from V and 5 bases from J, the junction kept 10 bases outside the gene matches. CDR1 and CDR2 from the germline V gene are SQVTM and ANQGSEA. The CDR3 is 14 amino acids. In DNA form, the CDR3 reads TGCAGCATTAAGACAGGGGGCGTTGGAGATACGCAGTATTTT. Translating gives CSIKTGGVGDTQYF.

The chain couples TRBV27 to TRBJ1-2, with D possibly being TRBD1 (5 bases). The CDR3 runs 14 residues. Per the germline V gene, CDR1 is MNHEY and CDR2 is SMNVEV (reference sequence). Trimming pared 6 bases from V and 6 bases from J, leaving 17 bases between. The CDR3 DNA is TGTGCCAGCAGCCCCGTGGGGGGTCCGGATGGCTACACCTTC. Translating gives CASSPVGGPDGYTF.